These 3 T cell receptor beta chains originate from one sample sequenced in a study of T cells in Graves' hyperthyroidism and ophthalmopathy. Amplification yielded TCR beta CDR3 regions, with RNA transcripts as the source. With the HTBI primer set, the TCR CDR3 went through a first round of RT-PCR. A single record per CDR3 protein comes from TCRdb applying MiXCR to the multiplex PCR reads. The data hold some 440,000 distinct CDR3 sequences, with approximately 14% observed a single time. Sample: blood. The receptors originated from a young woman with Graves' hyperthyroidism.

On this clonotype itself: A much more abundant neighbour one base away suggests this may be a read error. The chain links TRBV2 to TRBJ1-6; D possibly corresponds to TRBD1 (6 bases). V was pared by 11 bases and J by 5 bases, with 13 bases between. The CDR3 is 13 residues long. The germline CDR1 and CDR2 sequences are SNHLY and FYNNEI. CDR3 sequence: CAGGGQDNSPLHF. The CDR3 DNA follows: TGTGCCGGGGGGGGCCAGGATAATTCACCCCTCCACTTT.

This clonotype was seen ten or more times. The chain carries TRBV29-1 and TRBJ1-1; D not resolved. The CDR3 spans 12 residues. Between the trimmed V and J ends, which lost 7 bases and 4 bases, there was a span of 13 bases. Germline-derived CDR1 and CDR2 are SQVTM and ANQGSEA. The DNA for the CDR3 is TGCAGCGCCGGAGAAGGTAGCACTGAAGCTTTCTTT. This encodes CSAGEGSTEAFF. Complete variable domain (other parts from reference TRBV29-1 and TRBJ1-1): SAVISQKPSRDICQRGTSLTIQCQVDSQVTMMFWYRQQPGQSLTLIATANQGSEATYESGFVIDKFPISRPNLTFSTLTVSNMSPEDSSIYLCSAGEGSTEAFFGQGTRLTVV.

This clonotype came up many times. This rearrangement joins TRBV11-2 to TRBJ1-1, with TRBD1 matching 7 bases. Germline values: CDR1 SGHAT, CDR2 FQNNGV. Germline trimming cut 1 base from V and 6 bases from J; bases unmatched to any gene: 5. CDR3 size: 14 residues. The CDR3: CASSLVQGLAEAFF. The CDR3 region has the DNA TGTGCCAGCAGCTTAGTACAGGGGTTGGCTGAAGCTTTCTTT.